This TCR beta chain was sequenced in a study of blood T cell repertoires in COVID-19. Sequenced by immunoSEQ multiplex PCR; TCRdb stores in-frame clones only, minus some. The table lists just under 60,000 clones, roughly 80% of them singletons. Germline CDR1 is LNHDA and CDR2 is SQIVND (reference sequence). The CDR3 is 17 residues long. V lost 0 bases and J 2 bases, leaving 17 bases between the germline ends. The clonotype originates from a man at least 80 years old with acute or convalescent COVID-19. The rearrangement joins TRBV19 to TRBJ2-7, with D perhaps TRBD2 (5 bases). The sample was peripheral blood. The CDR3 coding sequence is TGTGCCAGTAGTATAGACCGCACTAGAGTAAATCCCTACGAGCAGTACTTC. It codes for CASSIDRTRVNPYEQYF.